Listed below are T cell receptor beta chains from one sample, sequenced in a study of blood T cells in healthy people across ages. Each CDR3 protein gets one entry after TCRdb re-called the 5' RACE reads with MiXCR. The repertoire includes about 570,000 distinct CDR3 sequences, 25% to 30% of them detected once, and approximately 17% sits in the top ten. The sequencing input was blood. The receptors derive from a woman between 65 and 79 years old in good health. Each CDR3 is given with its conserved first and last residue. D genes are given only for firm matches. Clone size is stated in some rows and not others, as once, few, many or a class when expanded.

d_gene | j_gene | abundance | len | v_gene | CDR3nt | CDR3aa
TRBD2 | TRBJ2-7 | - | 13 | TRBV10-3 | TGTGCCATCGCACTAGCGGGGGGGCAGCAGCAGTACTTC | CAIALAGGQQQYF
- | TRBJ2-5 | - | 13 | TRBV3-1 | TGTGCCAGCAGCCAAAAGAGGGGGGAGACCCAGTACTTC | CASSQKRGETQYF
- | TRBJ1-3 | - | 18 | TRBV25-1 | TGTGCCAGCAGTGATAGCCAACGCTCGGGGGCCGGGAGAAACACCATATATTTT | CASSDSQRSGAGRNTIYF
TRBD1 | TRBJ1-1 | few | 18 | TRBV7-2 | TGTGCCAGCAGCCCGATGGTGGGATTAGGGACAGTCAAACCTGAAGCTTTCTTT | CASSPMVGLGTVKPEAFF
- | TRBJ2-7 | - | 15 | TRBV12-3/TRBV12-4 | TGTGCCAGCAGTTTAGCGGAGGGGGCAAGCTACGAGCAGTACTTC | CASSLAEGASYEQYF
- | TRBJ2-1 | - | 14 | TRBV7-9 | TGTGCCAGCAGCTCCGGGGGTTCCCACAATGAGCAGTTCTTC | CASSSGGSHNEQFF
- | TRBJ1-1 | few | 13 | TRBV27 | TGTGCCAGCAAACAGGGTAGCGCGACTGAAGCTTTCTTT | CASKQGSATEAFF
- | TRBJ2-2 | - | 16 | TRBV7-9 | TGTGCCAGCAGCTTAGCAATGGGGGTTCACACCGGGGAGCTGTTTTTT | CASSLAMGVHTGELFF
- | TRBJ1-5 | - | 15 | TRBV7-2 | TGTGCCAGCAGCCAGACACCCTATAGCAATCAGCCCCAGCATTTT | CASSQTPYSNQPQHF
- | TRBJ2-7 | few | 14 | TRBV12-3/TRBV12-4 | TGTGCCAGCAGTTTTCGAGGCAGCACCTACGAGCAGTACTTC | CASSFRGSTYEQYF
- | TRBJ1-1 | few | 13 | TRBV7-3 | TGTGCCAGCAGCTTAATTGGGGACACTGAAGCTTTCTTT | CASSLIGDTEAFF
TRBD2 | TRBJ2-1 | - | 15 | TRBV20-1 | TGCAGTGCGCATCTAGCGGGGGCACCGGTAGGTGAGCAGTTCTTC | CSAHLAGAPVGEQFF
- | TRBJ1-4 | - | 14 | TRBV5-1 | TGCGCCAGCAGCTTGGGGCCCGGACCCGAAAAACTGTTTTTT | CASSLGPGPEKLFF
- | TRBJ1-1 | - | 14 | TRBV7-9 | TGTGCCAGCAGCCCCCGCAGGGTTGACACTGAAGCTTTCTTT | CASSPRRVDTEAFF
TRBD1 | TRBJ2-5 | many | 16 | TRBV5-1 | TGCGCCAGCAGCCTTGGACAGGGGACCACGAAAGAGACCCAGTACTTC | CASSLGQGTTKETQYF
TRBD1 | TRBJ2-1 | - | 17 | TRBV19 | TGTGCCAGTACCGCCATAAGGACAGGGACTTCTCATAATGAGCAGTTCTTC | CASTAIRTGTSHNEQFF
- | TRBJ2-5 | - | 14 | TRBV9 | TGTGCCAGCAGCGTAGTGAGCCTAGGGGGGGCCCAGTACTTC | CASSVVSLGGAQYF
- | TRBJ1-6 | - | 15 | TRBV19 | TGTGCCAGTAGTATCGGGACCTTTACAATGGCACCCCTCCACTTT | CASSIGTFTMAPLHF
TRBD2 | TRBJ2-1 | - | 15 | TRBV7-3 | TGTGCCAGCAGCCAAACGGTAGCGGGGAGTAATGAGCAGTTCTTC | CASSQTVAGSNEQFF
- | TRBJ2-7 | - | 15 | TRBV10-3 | TGTGCCATCAGTTTAGGGCCAGGGGACGGCTACGAGCAGTACTTC | CAISLGPGDGYEQYF
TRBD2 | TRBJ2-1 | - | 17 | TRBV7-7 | TGTGCCAGCAGCCCAGTGGGCGGGGGGGCGCCCTACAATGAGCAGTTCTTC | CASSPVGGGAPYNEQFF
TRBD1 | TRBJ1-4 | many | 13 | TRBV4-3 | TGCGCCAGCAGCCGATCGGGACAGTTAAAACTGTTTTTT | CASSRSGQLKLFF
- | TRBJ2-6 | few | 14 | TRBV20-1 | TGCAGTGCTAGTGAGGCGTCTGGGGCCAACGTCCTGACTTTC | CSASEASGANVLTF
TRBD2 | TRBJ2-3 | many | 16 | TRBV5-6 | TGTGTCATAAGGGCCGAGCGGGGGCCCTACACAGATACGCAGTATTTT | CVIRAERGPYTDTQYF
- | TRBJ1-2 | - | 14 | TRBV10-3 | TGTGCCATCGCGGACGGATCAGGGATCTATGGCTACACCTTC | CAIADGSGIYGYTF
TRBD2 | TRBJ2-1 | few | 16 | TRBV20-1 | TGCAGTGCAACCAGACCAAGCGGGGGGGCCTACAATGAGCAGTTCTTC | CSATRPSGGAYNEQFF
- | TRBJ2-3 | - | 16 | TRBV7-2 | TGTGCCAGCAGCGTTCCCCCAGGGTATCGGGGAGATACGCAGTATTTT | CASSVPPGYRGDTQYF
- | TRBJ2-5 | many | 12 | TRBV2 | TGTGCCAGCAGTGAACACGAAGAGACCCAGTACTTC | CASSEHEETQYF
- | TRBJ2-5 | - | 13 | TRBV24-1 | TGTGCCACCAGTAACGGGGTCGAAGAGACCCAGTACTTC | CATSNGVEETQYF
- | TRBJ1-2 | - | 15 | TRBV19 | TGTGCCAGTACCCTTAAACCACGAGGTCATGGAGGCTACACCTTC | CASTLKPRGHGGYTF
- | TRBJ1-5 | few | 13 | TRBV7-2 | TGTGCCAGCAGCTGGGATGACAGGCAGCCCCAGCATTTT | CASSWDDRQPQHF
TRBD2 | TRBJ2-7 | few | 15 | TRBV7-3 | TGTGCCAGCTCCCCATCAGCGGGACTCTCCTACGAGCAGTACTTC | CASSPSAGLSYEQYF
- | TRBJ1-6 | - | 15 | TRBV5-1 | TGCGCCAGCAGCTCGCAGGGTGGTGGTGGTTCACCCCTCCACTTT | CASSSQGGGGSPLHF
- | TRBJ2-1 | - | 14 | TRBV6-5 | TGTGCCAGCAGTTACGGGGGCTTCTACAATGAGCAGTTCTTC | CASSYGGFYNEQFF
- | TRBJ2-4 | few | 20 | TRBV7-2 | TGTGCCAGCAGCTTAGGTGGGGTAAGGGGTGGATGGGAAGCCAAAAACATTCAGTACTTC | CASSLGGVRGGWEAKNIQYF
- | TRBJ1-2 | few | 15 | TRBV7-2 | TGTGCCAGCAGCTTAGCTCAGGGGTCTAACTATGGCTACACCTTC | CASSLAQGSNYGYTF
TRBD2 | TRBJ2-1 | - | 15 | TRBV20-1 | TGCAGTGCTAGATTGCCGACTAGCGGGGGTGATGAGCAGTTCTTC | CSARLPTSGGDEQFF
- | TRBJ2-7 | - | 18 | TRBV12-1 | TGTGCCAGCAGCTTTAGGGAGCGGGACAGAAAAGTCTCCTACGAGCAGTACTTC | CASSFRERDRKVSYEQYF
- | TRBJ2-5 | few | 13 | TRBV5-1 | TGCGCCAGCATAGGGCTCTTCCAAGAGGCCCAGTACTTC | CASIGLFQEAQYF
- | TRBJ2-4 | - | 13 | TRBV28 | TGTGCCAGCAGTTCCACGATTGGTGGCATTCAGTACTTC | CASSSTIGGIQYF
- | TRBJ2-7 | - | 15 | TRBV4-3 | TGCGCCAGCAGCCAAGTATTCGGGGGCGAGGCAGAGCAGTACTTC | CASSQVFGGEAEQYF
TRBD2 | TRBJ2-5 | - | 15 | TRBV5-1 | TGCGCCAGCAGCTTGGCAGCGGGGGGGCTAGAGACCCAGTACTTC | CASSLAAGGLETQYF
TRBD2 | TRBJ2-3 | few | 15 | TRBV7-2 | TGTGCCAGCAGCTTCGGCGGGGGGAATTCAGATACGCAGTATTTT | CASSFGGGNSDTQYF
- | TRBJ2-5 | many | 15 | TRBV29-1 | TGCAGCGTCGCTACATCATCGGGGGCTGAAGAGACCCAGTACTTC | CSVATSSGAEETQYF
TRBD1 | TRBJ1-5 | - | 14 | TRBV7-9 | TGTGCCAGCAGCTCGGACAGGGAGATTCAGCCCCAGCATTTT | CASSSDREIQPQHF
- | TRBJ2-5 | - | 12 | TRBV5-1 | TGCGCCAGCACCAACACATTTGAGACCCAGTACTTC | CASTNTFETQYF
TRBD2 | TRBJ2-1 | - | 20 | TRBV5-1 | TGCGCCAGCAGCTTGGGCCGGTTAACGGGGGGGCTTGTTAGCTACAATGAGCAGTTCTTC | CASSLGRLTGGLVSYNEQFF
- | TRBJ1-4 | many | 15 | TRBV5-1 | TGCGCCAGCAGTTCAGACACCTCTCGTAATGAAAAACTGTTTTTT | CASSSDTSRNEKLFF
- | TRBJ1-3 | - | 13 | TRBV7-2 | TGTGCCAGCAGCTCCGGGTCGCGAAACACCATATATTTT | CASSSGSRNTIYF
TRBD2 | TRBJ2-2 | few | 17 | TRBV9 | TGTGCCAGCAGCGAAACTAGCGGGGGCTTGAACACCGGGGAGCTGTTTTTT | CASSETSGGLNTGELFF
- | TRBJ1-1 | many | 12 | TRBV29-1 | TGCAGTGCTAGTACGGCGAACACTGAAGCTTTCTTT | CSASTANTEAFF
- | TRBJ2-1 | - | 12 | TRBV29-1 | TGCAGCGTTGAGACTAACTACAATGAGCAGTTCTTC | CSVETNYNEQFF